Listed here are 10 T cell receptor beta chains from one sample, sequenced in a study of cytomegalovirus exposure and HLA in healthy donors. Generated by immunoSEQ multiplex PCR, the TCRdb table keeps only in-frame clones and is missing some. The data contain more than 95,000 clones, about nine tenths of them singletons. The specimen was PBMCs. Source of these receptors: a woman younger than 35 in good health and CMV-seronegative.

The gene calls are TRBV7-9 and TRBJ2-2; possibly TRBD2 for D (5 bases). CDR3 size: 13 residues. Germline V gene lookup returns CDR1 SEHNR and CDR2 FQNEAQ (reference sequence). V lost 7 bases to trimming and J lost 6 bases, with 12 bases between them. For the CDR3, the DNA is TGTGCCAGCACCCTTCGCGGGCCCGGGGAGCTGTTTTTT. Protein: CASTLRGPGELFF.

The chain links TRBV23-1 to TRBJ2-7; 7 bases are shared with TRBD2. TRBV23-1 falls under the ORF class, with uncertain function. V lost 2 bases, J lost 6 bases, and 19 bases stayed unmatched. The CDR3 has 18 amino acids. The CDR3 sequence: CASSQSGIRSTSSSEQYF. CDR3 sequence (DNA): TGCGCCAGCAGTCAAAGCGGGATTAGAAGTACGAGCAGTAGCGAGCAGTACTTC.

CDR3 residues: CASSGQGPMNTEAFF. CDR3 coding DNA: TGTGCCAGCAGCGGACAGGGGCCCATGAACACTGAAGCTTTCTTT. V is TRBV5-4 and J is TRBJ1-1, with 9 bases lining up with TRBD1. CDR3 length: 15 residues. Germline lookup yields CDR1 SGHNT and CDR2 YYREEE (reference sequence). After removal of 4 bases from V and 0 bases from J, the junction contained 4 bases not matched to a gene.

The rearrangement joins TRBV29-1 to TRBJ2-7; possibly TRBD2 for D (6 bases). The CDR3 is 11 amino acids. Germline V gene lookup returns CDR1 SQVTM and CDR2 ANQGSEA. The V end lost 6 bases, the J end lost 3 bases, and 9 bases lay between the germline ends. The CDR3 sequence is CSVAGGYEQYF. CDR3 DNA sequence: TGCAGCGTGGCCGGGGGCTACGAGCAGTACTTC.

The chain employs TRBV28 and TRBJ2-1, with 10 nucleotides matching TRBD2. V was pared by 2 bases and J by 7 bases, with 5 bases of the junction left unmatched. Per germline, CDR1 MDHEN and CDR2 SYDVKM. The CDR3 totals 15 residues. CDR3 sequence: CASSLRLAGENEQFF. CDR3 nucleotides: TGTGCCAGCAGTTTAAGGCTAGCGGGAGAGAATGAGCAGTTCTTC.

The V gene is TRBV7-6, the J gene TRBJ2-5; TRBD2 might be the D (5 bases). The CDR3 runs 15 residues. Between the trimmed V and J ends, which lost 1 base and 8 bases, there was a span of 17 bases. Germline V lookup: CDR1 SGHVS, CDR2 FNYEAQ. The CDR3 DNA follows: TGTGCCAGCAGCTTAGGCTCTAGCCCTCTTTCAACCCAGTACTTC. This codes for CASSLGSSPLSTQYF.

The chain combines TRBV29-1 with TRBJ2-3; the D is unclear. V was trimmed by 6 bases and J by 0 bases, leaving 16 bases between them. Germline V gene lookup returns CDR1 SQVTM and CDR2 ANQGSEA. The CDR3 length is 15 residues. The CDR3 bases are TGCAGCGTCCAGCTGGTGAGCGATAGCACAGATACGCAGTATTTT. As protein: CSVQLVSDSTDTQYF.

The chain carries TRBV5-1 and TRBJ2-5; the D gene is possibly TRBD2 (6 bases). The length of the CDR3 is 14 residues. Deletions cut 6 bases from V and 3 bases from J, with 15 bases between. Looked up from germline, CDR1 is SGHRS and CDR2 is YFSETQ. The CDR3 sequence is CASMIGSGEETQYF. The CDR3 region has the DNA TGCGCCAGCATGATCGGGAGTGGGGAAGAGACCCAGTACTTC.

J is TRBJ1-1 and V is TRBV28; D is perhaps TRBD1 (6 bases). The CDR3 sequence is 14 residues long. With 5 bases removed from V and 0 bases from J, the gap between germline ends came to 10 bases. CDR1 is MDHEN, CDR2 SYDVKM, per germline. The CDR3 is CASSRYRVNTEAFF. The CDR3 region has the DNA TGTGCCAGCAGTAGGTACAGGGTGAACACTGAAGCTTTCTTT.

This chain connects TRBV19 to TRBJ2-7, with a tentative D call TRBD1 (7 bases). This CDR3 has 15 amino acids. V was cut by 6 bases and J by 4 bases, with 19 bases left in between. Germline V gene lookup returns CDR1 LNHDA and CDR2 SQIVND (reference sequence). Here the CDR3 reads CASSLWWAGGYEQYF. The CDR3 DNA is TGTGCCAGTAGCCTTTGGTGGGCAGGGGGGTACGAGCAGTACTTC. Together with reference TRBV19 and TRBJ2-7, the CDR3 gives the full variable domain: DGGITQSPKYLFRKEGQNVTLSCEQNLNHDAMYWYRQDPGQGLRLIYYSQIVNDFQKGDIAEGYSVSREKKESFPLTVTSAQKNPTAFYLCASSLWWAGGYEQYFGPGTRLTVT.